The 18 T cell receptor beta chains reported below all come from one sample, sequenced in a study of neurological immune-mediated disorders. TCRdb re-derived calls from the 5' RACE reads in MiXCR, one entry per CDR3 protein. The sample includes about 80,000 distinct CDR3 sequences, approximately 6% seen only once; the top ten take over 6.5%. This sample's time point: longitudinal time-point 2. The sequencing sample was made of PBMCs. These receptors were obtained from a woman aged 60-75 years with multiple sclerosis.

The sample holds many counts of this clonotype. As DNA, the CDR3 is TGCGCCAGCAGCTTCGGGGAGAATGGCTACACCTTC. Its translation: CASSFGENGYTF. The J gene is TRBJ1-2, the V gene TRBV5-1; D not resolved. The CDR3 has 12 residues. Germline V lookup: CDR1 SGHRS, CDR2 YFSETQ. V was clipped by 2 bases and J by 6 bases, with 8 bases between them.

This clonotype was counted many times. The V gene is TRBV20-1, the J gene TRBJ1-1; D perhaps matches TRBD1 (5 bases). The ends were cut back, 1 base at V and 4 bases at J, with 19 bases in the middle. The CDR3 contains 16 residues. Germline CDR1 reads DFQATT; CDR2 reads SNEGSKA (reference sequence). In DNA form, the CDR3 reads TGCAGTGCTAGAGTTGCAGGGAACGTAGGTACCACTGAAGCTTTCTTT. Translation: CSARVAGNVGTTEAFF.

V and J are TRBV20-1 and TRBJ2-3; TRBD2 matches at 9 bases. This CDR3 is built from 14 residues. Looked up from germline, CDR1 is DFQATT and CDR2 is SNEGSKA (reference sequence). V lost 6 bases and J lost 7; bases outside the gene matches: 11. CDR3 DNA: TGCAGTGCCCCAGGTGGGGCGGGGGGGTATACGCAGTATTTT. It specifies CSAPGGAGGYTQYF.

In its sample, this clonotype was seen many times. CDR3 in amino acids: CASSQYRVENTEAFF. CDR3 nucleotide sequence: TGCGCCAGCAGCCAATACAGGGTAGAGAACACTGAAGCTTTCTTT. The rearrangement links TRBV5-1 to TRBJ1-1; a weak D match, TRBD1 (6 bases). Per the germline V gene, CDR1 is SGHRS and CDR2 is YFSETQ. V lost 4 bases to trimming and J lost 1 base, with 14 bases between them. The CDR3 runs to 15 residues.

This clonotype was seen at least ten times. V gene TRBV20-1 combines with J gene TRBJ1-4, with no clear D. Trimming shortened V by 7 bases and J by 0 bases, and 6 bases separated the two germline ends. Germline V gene sequence: CDR1 DFQATT, CDR2 SNEGSKA (reference sequence). This CDR3 region has 12 residues. In DNA, the CDR3 is TGCAGTGTAATTGCAACTAATGAAAAACTGTTTTTT. This gives the protein CSVIATNEKLFF.

This clonotype has ten or more counts. The chain carries TRBV5-1 and TRBJ2-5; possible D gene TRBD2, 5 bases. Trimming left V 4 bases short and J 5 bases short, with 18 bases between. The CDR3 extends over 15 amino acids. The germline V gene has CDR1 SGHRS and CDR2 YFSETQ. The CDR3 DNA is TGCGCCAGCAGCCTCGACCCGGGAAGAGCTGAGACCCAGTACTTC. Protein: CASSLDPGRAETQYF.

Ten or more counts support this clonotype. This chain joins TRBV5-1 and TRBJ2-3; 10 nucleotides match TRBD1. CDR1 SGHRS and CDR2 YFSETQ come from the germline V gene. The CDR3 runs 16 residues. Trimming took 0 bases from V and 5 from J; bases not matched to a gene: 6. Here the CDR3 DNA reads TGCGCCAGCAGCTTGGACCAAGGACAGGGGGGAGATACGCAGTATTTT. Its translation: CASSLDQGQGGDTQYF.

This clonotype came up many times. The chain uses TRBV5-1 and TRBJ2-3; TRBD1 agrees at 10 bases. This CDR3 is 16 amino acids long. CDR1 SGHRS and CDR2 YFSETQ come from the germline V gene. J was trimmed by 3 bases and V by 3 bases; bases with no gene match: 7. The CDR3 bases are TGCGCCAGCAGCTGGGGACAGGGGAGGATGACAGATACGCAGTATTTT. This codes for CASSWGQGRMTDTQYF. Combining the CDR3 with reference TRBV5-1 and TRBJ2-3 gives the whole variable domain KAGVTQTPRYLIKTRGQQVTLSCSPISGHRSVSWYQQTPGQGLQFLFEYFSETQRNKGNFPGRFSGRQFSNSRSEMNVSTLELGDSALYLCASSWGQGRMTDTQYFGPGTRLTVL.

The chain combines TRBV20-1 with TRBJ2-3; unclear D gene. The CDR3 totals 14 residues. Per germline, CDR1 DFQATT and CDR2 SNEGSKA (reference sequence). V was pared by 3 bases and J by 5 bases, with 15 bases between. In nucleotides, the CDR3 is TGCAGTGCTAGTTTGGGCAGTCCGGGAGATACGCAGTATTTT. Translation gives CSASLGSPGDTQYF.

In this sample, this clonotype turned up many times. J is TRBJ2-7 and V is TRBV20-1; TRBD1 aligns across 9 bases. Germline CDR1 is DFQATT and CDR2 is SNEGSKA (reference sequence). The CDR3 covers 15 residues. The V and J ends lost 6 bases and 3 bases, in that order; junction bases with no gene match: 12. In DNA form, the CDR3 reads TGCAGTGCCCCCGCAGGGACAGGGATAATCTACGAGCAGTACTTC. Its translation: CSAPAGTGIIYEQYF.

The table lists this clonotype with many counts. The chain links TRBV7-2 to TRBJ1-2, with D unclear. Trimming cost V 5 bases and J 7 bases, with 17 bases left between them. Looked up from germline, CDR1 is SGHTA and CDR2 is FQGNSA. This CDR3 comprises 14 residues. DNA for the CDR3: TGTGCCAGCAGCCAATCAAGCCGCAGATCTGGCTACACCTTC. It translates to CASSQSSRRSGYTF. The full variable domain, in which reference TRBV7-2 and TRBJ1-2 provide the parts outside the CDR3, is GAGVSQSPSNKVTEKGKDVELRCDPISGHTALYWYRQSLGQGLEFLIYFQGNSAPDKSGLPSDRFSAERTGGSVSTLTIQRTQQEDSAVYLCASSQSSRRSGYTFGSGTRLTVV.

This clonotype was recorded at least ten times. The rearrangement joins TRBV7-9 to TRBJ2-7, with 8 positions matching TRBD2. With V trimmed by 4 bases and J by 1 base, 9 bases remained unmatched. CDR1 SEHNR and CDR2 FQNEAQ come from the germline V gene (reference sequence). The CDR3 totals 16 residues. CDR3 sequence reads: CASSSVRGGRSYEQYF. The CDR3 DNA follows: TGTGCCAGCAGCTCCGTTCGCGGGGGGAGGTCCTACGAGCAGTACTTC. The full variable domain, its missing parts supplied by reference TRBV7-9 and TRBJ2-7, is DTGVSQNPRHKITKRGQNVTFRCDPISEHNRLYWYRQTLGQGPEFLTYFQNEAQLEKSRLLSDRFSAERPKGSFSTLEIQRTEQGDSAMYLCASSSVRGGRSYEQYFGPGTRLTVT.

This clonotype has a count of ten or more. This sequence joins TRBV20-1 and TRBJ1-4; D is unclear. CDR1 DFQATT and CDR2 SNEGSKA come from the germline V gene (reference sequence). Trimming pared 0 bases from V and 5 bases from J, leaving 4 bases between. This CDR3 has 12 residues. The CDR3 DNA follows: TGCAGTGCTAGAGAGGGGAATGAAAAACTGTTTTTT. Translating it yields CSAREGNEKLFF.

This clonotype occurred many times. This chain links TRBV20-1 with TRBJ1-3, with D unclear. Germline V lookup: CDR1 DFQATT, CDR2 SNEGSKA (reference sequence). The CDR3 is 15 amino acids. The germline V and J ends were trimmed by 6 bases and 1 base, with 16 bases remaining between them. The CDR3 here is CSAAHPKGSGNTIYF. The CDR3 DNA reads as TGCAGTGCCGCTCACCCTAAGGGTTCTGGAAACACCATATATTTT.

This clonotype has ten or more counts. Here the CDR3 DNA reads TGTGCTAGTGGTTTGTTGGATGAGCAGTTCTTC. This gives the protein CASGLLDEQFF. This rearrangement joins TRBV12-5 to TRBJ2-1; D not certain. V lost 2 bases to trimming and J lost 8 bases, with 4 bases between them. This CDR3 is 11 amino acids long. CDR1 is LGHNT and CDR2 is FRNRAP in the germline V gene.

By its share, this clonotype is medium-sized. The chain is built from TRBV7-2 and TRBJ2-6; no reliable D call. CDR1 and CDR2 from the germline V gene are SGHTA and FQGNSA. V lost 5 bases and J lost 4, with 12 bases in between. This CDR3 has 15 amino acids. CDR3 region: CASSPGPSGANVLTF. CDR3 nucleotide sequence: TGTGCCAGCAGCCCCGGACCGTCGGGGGCCAACGTCCTGACTTTC.

Many counts were recorded for this clonotype. The V gene is TRBV12-3 or TRBV12-4, the J gene TRBJ2-3; D is uncertain. Trimming shortened V by 1 base and J by 0 bases, and 11 bases separated the two germline ends. This CDR3 is built from 16 residues. CDR3 DNA: TGTGCCAGCAGTTTAGGTTTAGGAGCTAGCACAGATACGCAGTATTTT. This sequence encodes CASSLGLGASTDTQYF.

This rearrangement joins TRBV30 to TRBJ1-4, with D perhaps matching TRBD1 (5 bases). Germline V gene lookup returns CDR1 GTSNPN and CDR2 SVGIG (reference sequence). V was shortened by 7 bases and J by 8 bases, with 20 bases between the two germline ends. This CDR3 contains 14 residues. In DNA, the CDR3 is TGTGCCTCGACCGGACATACAAGAATGGAAAAACTGTTTTTT. Amino acids: CASTGHTRMEKLFF.